This TCR beta chain derives from a study of breast tumors, draining lymph nodes, adjacent tissues. Findings and caveats of the study: Tumors had less TCR diversity than lymph nodes, more than nontumor tissue.

This CDR3 is built from 12 residues. Unmatched junction bases numbered 1, after V lost 5 bases and J lost 5 bases. CDR1 is DFQATT, CDR2 SNEGSKA, per germline (reference sequence). Regarding this clonotype: Its antigen remains unidentified.

One entry per CDR3 protein results from TCRdb running MiXCR on the multiplex PCR reads. The data hold roughly 120,000 distinct CDR3 sequences, with approximately 20% observed a single time. Breast cancer patients provided tissue from their axillary draining lymph nodes. The chain carries TRBV20-1 and TRBJ1-1; TRBD1 agrees at 11 bases. The sequence was obtained from a female donor with breast cancer. Some clones in this sample may be carry-over from other donors' samples. The specimen sequenced was axillary lymph node tissue. The CDR3 DNA follows: TGCAGTGCTGGGGACAGGGGGACTGAAGCTTTCTTT. Its protein is CSAGDRGTEAFF.